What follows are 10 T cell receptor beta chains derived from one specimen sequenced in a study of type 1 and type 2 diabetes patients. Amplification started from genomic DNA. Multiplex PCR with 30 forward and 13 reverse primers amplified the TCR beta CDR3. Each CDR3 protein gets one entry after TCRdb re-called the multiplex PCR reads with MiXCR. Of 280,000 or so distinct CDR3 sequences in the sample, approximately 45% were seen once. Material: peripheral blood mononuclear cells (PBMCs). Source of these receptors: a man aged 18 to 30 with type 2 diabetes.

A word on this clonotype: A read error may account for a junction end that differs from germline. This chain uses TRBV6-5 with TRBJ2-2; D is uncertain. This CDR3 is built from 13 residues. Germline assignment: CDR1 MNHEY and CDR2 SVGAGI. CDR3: CASSVMYTGELFF. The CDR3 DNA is TGCGCCAGCAGTGTAATGTACACCGGGGAGCTGTTTTTT.

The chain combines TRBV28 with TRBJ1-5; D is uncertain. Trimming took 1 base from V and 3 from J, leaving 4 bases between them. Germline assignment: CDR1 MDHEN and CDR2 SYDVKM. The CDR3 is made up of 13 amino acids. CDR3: CASSLSANQPQHF. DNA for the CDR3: TGTGCCAGCAGTTTATCGGCCAATCAGCCCCAGCATTTT. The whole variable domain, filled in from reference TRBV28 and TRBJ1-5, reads DVKVTQSSRYLVKRTGEKVFLECVQDMDHENMFWYRQDPGLGLRLIYFSYDVKMKEKGDIPEGYSVSREKKERFSLILESASTNQTSMYLCASSLSANQPQHFGDGTRLSIL.

Here the CDR3 DNA reads TGTGCCAGTAGTACTGGGGACTCGAGCACAGATACGCAGTATTTT. This codes for CASSTGDSSTDTQYF. The chain is built from TRBV19 and TRBJ2-3; possible D gene TRBD2, 6 bases. V shed 4 bases and J shed 0 bases, with 11 bases lying between them. CDR3 length: 15 amino acids. Germline loops: CDR1 LNHDA, CDR2 SQIVND (reference sequence).

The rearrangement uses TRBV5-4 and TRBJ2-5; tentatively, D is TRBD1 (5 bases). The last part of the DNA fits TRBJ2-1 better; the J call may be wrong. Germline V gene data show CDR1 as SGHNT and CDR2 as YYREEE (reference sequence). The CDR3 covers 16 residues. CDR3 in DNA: TGTGCCAGCAGCTTGCAGGGCTCTAATTCCGTAAATGAGCAGTTCTTC. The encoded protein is CASSLQGSNSVNEQFF.

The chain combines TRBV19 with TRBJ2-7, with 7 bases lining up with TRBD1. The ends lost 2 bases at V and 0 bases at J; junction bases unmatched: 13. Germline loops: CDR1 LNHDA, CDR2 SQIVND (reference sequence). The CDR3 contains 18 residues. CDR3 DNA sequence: TGTGCCAGTAGTATAAGGAAGGACAGGCGGATGTTCTCCTACGAGCAGTACTTC. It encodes CASSIRKDRRMFSYEQYF.

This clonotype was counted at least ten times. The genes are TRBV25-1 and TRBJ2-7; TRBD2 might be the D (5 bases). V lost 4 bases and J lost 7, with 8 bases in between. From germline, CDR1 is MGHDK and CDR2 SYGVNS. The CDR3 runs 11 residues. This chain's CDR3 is CASSVGGEQYF. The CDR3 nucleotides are TGTGCCAGCAGTGTAGGAGGTGAGCAGTACTTC.

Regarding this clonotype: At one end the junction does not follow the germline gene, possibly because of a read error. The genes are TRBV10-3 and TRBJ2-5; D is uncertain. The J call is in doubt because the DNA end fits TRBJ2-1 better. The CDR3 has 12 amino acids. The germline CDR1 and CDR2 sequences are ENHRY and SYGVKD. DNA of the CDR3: TGTGCCAGCAGTGTAACAGCGAATGAGCAGTTCTTC. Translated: CASSVTANEQFF.

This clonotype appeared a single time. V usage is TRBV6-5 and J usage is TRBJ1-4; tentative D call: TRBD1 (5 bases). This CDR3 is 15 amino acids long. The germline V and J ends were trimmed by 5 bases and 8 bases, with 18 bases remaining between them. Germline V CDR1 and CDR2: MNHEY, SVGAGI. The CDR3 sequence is CASSQTEGRREKLFF. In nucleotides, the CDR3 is TGTGCCAGCAGTCAGACCGAGGGGCGAAGAGAAAAACTGTTTTTT.

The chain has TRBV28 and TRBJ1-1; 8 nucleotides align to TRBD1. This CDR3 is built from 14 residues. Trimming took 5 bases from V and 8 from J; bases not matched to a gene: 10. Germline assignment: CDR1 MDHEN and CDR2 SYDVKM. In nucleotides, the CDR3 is TGTGCCAGCAGTCCCCAAGTATACAGGGGGGAAGCTTTCTTT. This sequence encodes CASSPQVYRGEAFF.

This CDR3 is CASTWMAETQYF. The CDR3, as DNA: TGCGCCAGTACTTGGATGGCAGAGACCCAGTACTTC. The chain uses TRBV10-1 and TRBJ2-7; unclear D gene. Judging by the DNA end, TRBJ2-5 fits better; the J call may be wrong. The germline CDR1 and CDR2 sequences are WNHNN and SYGVQD (reference sequence). CDR3 length equals 12 residues.